These 27 T cell receptor beta chains originate from one sample sequenced in a study of blood T cell repertoires in COVID-19. Some clones are missing from TCRdb's copy, which holds only in-frame ones; the method was immunoSEQ multiplex PCR. The sample holds hundreds of thousands of clones; about 90% are singletons and the top ten take about 2.9%. Sequenced sample: peripheral blood. Receptor source: a woman in her thirties with COVID-19, enrolled during active disease.

The gene calls are TRBV5-4 and TRBJ1-2, with TRBD1 matching over 8 bases. This CDR3 has 15 residues. Trimming at V came to 5 bases and at J to 6 bases, leaving 12 bases not matched to a gene. Germline lookup yields CDR1 SGHNT and CDR2 YYREEE (reference sequence). CDR3 loop: CASRGPGQVSDGYTF. DNA of the CDR3: TGTGCCAGCAGGGGACCGGGACAGGTTTCCGATGGCTACACCTTC.

The chain carries TRBV2 and TRBJ2-1, with TRBD1 as a possible D gene (5 bases). There are 16 residues in the CDR3. Germline loops: CDR1 SNHLY, CDR2 FYNNEI. Trimming cost V 3 bases and J 2 bases, with 14 bases left between them. The CDR3 nucleotides are TGTGCCAGCAGTGATCTCTGGGGCTCGGCCTACAATGAGCAGTTCTTC. Protein product: CASSDLWGSAYNEQFF. The full variable domain, its missing parts supplied by reference TRBV2 and TRBJ2-1, is EPEVTQTPSHQVTQMGQEVILRCVPISNHLYFYWYRQILGQKVEFLVSFYNNEISEKSEIFDDQFSVERPDGSNFTLKIRSTKLEDSAMYFCASSDLWGSAYNEQFFGPGTRLTVL.

The chain employs TRBV10-1 and TRBJ2-1; 8 positions agree with TRBD2. This CDR3 comprises 15 residues. V lost 6 bases and J lost 7; bases outside the gene matches: 11. The germline CDR1 and CDR2 sequences are WNHNN and SYGVQD (reference sequence). CDR3 coding DNA: TGCGCCAGCAGCTCGGGAGGGGCCGTATGGAATGAGCAGTTCTTC. Translated: CASSSGGAVWNEQFF.

The chain couples TRBV5-5 to TRBJ1-4; tentative D call: TRBD1 (5 bases). V lost 10 bases and J 3 bases, leaving 13 bases between the germline ends. The germline V gene has CDR1 SGHKS and CDR2 YYEKEE (reference sequence). The CDR3 sequence is 13 residues long. CDR3 DNA sequence: TGTGCCTCCGTTGCGGGGCCTAATGAAAAACTGTTTTTT. This gives the protein CASVAGPNEKLFF.

J is TRBJ1-4 and V is TRBV28, with D perhaps matching TRBD1 (5 bases). Germline V lookup: CDR1 MDHEN, CDR2 SYDVKM. This CDR3 has 15 residues. The V end lost 5 bases, the J end lost 1 base, and 11 bases lay between the germline ends. The CDR3 DNA reads as TGTGCCAGCAGTAACCTCAGGGTAACTAATGAAAAACTGTTTTTT. This gives the protein CASSNLRVTNEKLFF. Combining the CDR3 with reference TRBV28 and TRBJ1-4 gives the whole variable domain DVKVTQSSRYLVKRTGEKVFLECVQDMDHENMFWYRQDPGLGLRLIYFSYDVKMKEKGDIPEGYSVSREKKERFSLILESASTNQTSMYLCASSNLRVTNEKLFFGSGTQLSVL.

The genes are TRBV7-2 and TRBJ2-3; 14 bases line up with TRBD2. Germline CDR1 SGHTA, CDR2 FQGNSA. After removal of 1 base from V and 5 bases from J, the junction contained 2 bases not matched to a gene. The CDR3 extends over 16 amino acids. CDR3 nucleotides: TGTGCCAGCAGCTTAGGGACTAGCGGGGGGCAAGATACGCAGTATTTT. It translates to CASSLGTSGGQDTQYF.

The chain recombines TRBV5-4 with TRBJ2-2, with D uncertain. V was shortened by 0 bases and J by 2 bases, with 8 bases between the two germline ends. Germline V gene sequence: CDR1 SGHNT, CDR2 YYREEE (reference sequence). The CDR3 covers 15 residues. Here the CDR3 reads CASSLGATNTGELFF. The CDR3 DNA sequence: TGTGCCAGCAGCTTGGGTGCGACTAACACCGGGGAGCTGTTTTTT. Full variable domain (rest looked up from reference TRBV5-4 and TRBJ2-2): ETGVTQSPTHLIKTRGQQVTLRCSSQSGHNTVSWYQQALGQGPQFIFQYYREEENGRGNFPPRFSGLQFPNYSSELNVNALELDDSALYLCASSLGATNTGELFFGEGSRLTVL.

The CDR3 region has the DNA TGTGCCAGCAGCTTACAGGGGTCTGGGGCCAACGTCCTGACTTTC. The encoded protein is CASSLQGSGANVLTF. The chain uses TRBV4-2 and TRBJ2-6; TRBD1 matches at 7 bases. V trimming: 5 bases; J trimming: 1 base; junction bases outside the gene matches: 2. In germline, CDR1 is LGHNA, CDR2 YNFKEQ. This CDR3 region has 15 residues.

The chain recombines TRBV3-1 (or the pseudogene TRBV3-2) with TRBJ2-3, with 8 bases identical to TRBD2. V trimming: 1 base; J trimming: 2 bases; junction bases outside the gene matches: 2. Germline V gene lookup returns CDR1 LGHDT and CDR2 YNNKEL (reference sequence). This CDR3 is 15 amino acids long. CDR3 coding DNA: TGTGCCAGCAGCCAAGTAGCGGGGATCACAGATACGCAGTATTTT. Translated, it gives CASSQVAGITDTQYF.

The V and J genes are TRBV20-1 and TRBJ2-3; 10 bases are a match to TRBD2. Trimming took 4 bases from V and 9 from J; bases not matched to a gene: 1. From germline, CDR1 is DFQATT and CDR2 SNEGSKA (reference sequence). The CDR3 covers 11 residues. CDR3 DNA sequence: TGCAGTGCTAAAGCGGGAGGGACGCAGTATTTT. Translating it yields CSAKAGGTQYF.

The chain combines TRBV11-3 with TRBJ2-1; D uncertain. The CDR3 has 13 amino acids. The germline gives CDR1 SGHNT, CDR2 YENEEA. V shed 1 base and J shed 6 bases, with 7 bases lying between them. CDR3 sequence (DNA): TGTGCCAGCAGCTTAGGTCTAACCAATGAGCAGTTCTTC. Its translation is CASSLGLTNEQFF.

The chain has TRBV7-2 and TRBJ2-5; possibly TRBD2 for D (6 bases). The V gene lost 3 bases and the J gene lost 3 bases, with 11 bases spanning the gap. The CDR3 is made up of 14 amino acids. CDR1 and CDR2 (germline): SGHTA, FQGNSA. The CDR3 DNA follows: TGTGCCAGCAGCTTTAGACTAGTGGAAGAGACCCAGTACTTC. Residues: CASSFRLVEETQYF.

This chain links TRBV7-2 with TRBJ1-1; 8 nucleotides match TRBD1. The V gene's germline CDR1 is SGHTA and CDR2 FQGNSA. The CDR3 spans 16 residues. V dropped 1 base and J dropped 1; count of bases not matched to a gene: 5. The CDR3 protein is CASSLVRGQGNTEAFF. The CDR3, as DNA: TGTGCCAGCAGCTTAGTCAGAGGACAGGGGAACACTGAAGCTTTCTTT.

The rearrangement joins TRBV6-5 to TRBJ1-5; D is undetermined. The CDR3 is made up of 14 amino acids. Trimming pared 6 bases from V and 6 bases from J, leaving 15 bases between. Germline assignment: CDR1 MNHEY and CDR2 SVGAGI. The CDR3 loop reads CASSNGVFGQPQHF. DNA of the CDR3: TGTGCCAGCAGCAACGGGGTTTTTGGTCAGCCCCAGCATTTT.

This clone came up once. The V call is TRBV27, the J call TRBJ2-5; TRBD1 agrees at 10 bases. V was clipped by 5 bases and J by 4 bases; unmatched bases: 4. The germline gives CDR1 MNHEY, CDR2 SMNVEV (reference sequence). The CDR3 consists of 14 residues. This chain's CDR3 is CASSRRDRGETQYF. The DNA for the CDR3 is TGTGCCAGCAGTCGACGGGACAGGGGAGAGACCCAGTACTTC.

The J gene is TRBJ1-2, the V gene TRBV7-9; D call uncertain. Trimming left V 7 bases short and J 6 bases short, with 12 bases between. Germline values: CDR1 SEHNR, CDR2 FQNEAQ (reference sequence). CDR3 length: 12 amino acids. CDR3 protein: CASIEGMDGYTF. The CDR3 nucleotides are TGTGCCAGCATCGAGGGTATGGATGGCTACACCTTC.

The rearrangement links TRBV27 to TRBJ2-7, with a tentative D call TRBD2 (6 bases). The CDR3 runs to 15 residues. V was trimmed by 2 bases and J by 2 bases, leaving 13 bases between them. Germline V gives CDR1 MNHEY, CDR2 SMNVEV (reference sequence). CDR3 sequence (DNA): TGTGCCAGCAGTTTACAGGCGGGGTCTACCTACGAGCAGTACTTC. Translation gives CASSLQAGSTYEQYF.

This chain links TRBV6-5 with TRBJ1-1; TRBD1 matches 9 bases. This CDR3 has 15 residues. Germline values: CDR1 MNHEY, CDR2 SVGAGI. V was pared by 5 bases and J by 1 base, with 5 bases of the junction left unmatched. The CDR3 DNA sequence: TGTGCCAGCAGTAAACGACAGGGGGGGAACACTGAAGCTTTCTTT. This sequence encodes CASSKRQGGNTEAFF.

This clone was recorded once. The chain is built from TRBV4-2 and TRBJ2-3, with D perhaps TRBD2 (5 bases). Trimming pared 2 bases from V and 4 bases from J, leaving 13 bases between. The CDR3 is 15 amino acids. Germline V gene sequence: CDR1 LGHNA, CDR2 YNFKEQ. CDR3: CASSQRQEAADTQYF. Here the CDR3 DNA reads TGTGCCAGCAGCCAACGTCAGGAAGCGGCAGATACGCAGTATTTT.

The gene calls are TRBV5-1 and TRBJ1-1, with D possibly being TRBD1 (5 bases). The CDR3 spans 15 residues. The germline V and J ends were trimmed by 0 bases and 6 bases, with 15 bases remaining between them. The germline CDR1 and CDR2 sequences are SGHRS and YFSETQ. Here the CDR3 DNA reads TGCGCCAGCAGCTTGGGTGCCCAGGGTTCCTCTGAAGCTTTCTTT. Amino acids: CASSLGAQGSSEAFF.

This clone occurred once. Additional DNA sequences in this sample encode the identical CDR3. The CDR3 DNA reads as TGCGCCAGCAGGGCTAGCGGCACAGATACGCAGTATTTT. Protein product: CASRASGTDTQYF. The chain carries TRBV5-1 and TRBJ2-3; TRBD2 might be the D (6 bases). The CDR3 has 13 amino acids. Germline CDR1 and CDR2: SGHRS and YFSETQ. The germline V and J ends were trimmed by 5 bases and 1 base, with 8 bases remaining between them.

The chain combines TRBV5-4 with TRBJ2-1, with 12 nucleotides matching TRBD2. V dropped 4 bases and J dropped 7; count of bases not matched to a gene: 9. This CDR3 has 16 residues. Germline V gene data show CDR1 as SGHNT and CDR2 as YYREEE (reference sequence). In DNA, the CDR3 is TGTGCCAGCAGCGGACCGACTAGCGGGAGCCTAAATGAGCAGTTCTTC. Residues: CASSGPTSGSLNEQFF.

CDR3 in amino acids: CASSRDFSTDTQYF. CDR3 nucleotides: TGTGCCAGCAGCCGGGACTTTAGCACAGATACGCAGTATTTT. The chain combines TRBV3-1 (or the pseudogene TRBV3-2) with TRBJ2-3, with D perhaps TRBD2 (6 bases). Germline-derived CDR1 and CDR2 are LGHDT and YNNKEL (reference sequence). Trimming removed 4 bases at V and 0 bases at J, with 8 bases between. The CDR3 is 14 residues long.

The rearrangement joins TRBV12-3 or TRBV12-4 to TRBJ2-3, with D hard to call. The CDR3 length is 13 residues. V was clipped by 5 bases and J by 5 bases, with 11 bases between them. Here the CDR3 reads CASSPLAGDTQYF. For the CDR3, the DNA is TGTGCCAGCAGTCCCTTGGCAGGAGATACGCAGTATTTT.

The chain combines TRBV6-2 or TRBV6-3 with TRBJ2-3; tentative D call: TRBD1 (6 bases). Germline loops: CDR1 MNHEY, CDR2 SVGEGT. V lost 2 bases and J 4 bases, leaving 13 bases between the germline ends. The CDR3 spans 15 residues. This chain's CDR3 is CASSYKTGSADTQYF. CDR3 nucleotide sequence: TGTGCCAGCAGTTACAAGACAGGTTCCGCAGATACGCAGTATTTT.

The gene calls are TRBV2 and TRBJ1-3, with 9 bases fitting TRBD1. From germline, CDR1 is SNHLY and CDR2 FYNNEI. CDR3 size: 16 residues. V lost 5 bases to trimming and J lost 0 bases; unmatched junction nucleotides: 5. CDR3 residues: CASSRDRVGSGNTIYF. The CDR3 DNA follows: TGTGCCAGCAGTCGGGACAGGGTGGGCTCTGGAAACACCATATATTTT.

The J gene is TRBJ1-6, the V gene TRBV10-3, with D possibly being TRBD1 (5 bases). This CDR3 has 18 amino acids. The V gene lost 0 bases and the J gene lost 9 bases, with 21 bases spanning the gap. Germline CDR1 reads ENHRY; CDR2 reads SYGVKD. CDR3 DNA: TGTGCCATCAGTGAGTCGAAGGGTTCCGGCCCCCAGGGTTCACCCCTCCACTTT. It yields the protein CAISESKGSGPQGSPLHF.